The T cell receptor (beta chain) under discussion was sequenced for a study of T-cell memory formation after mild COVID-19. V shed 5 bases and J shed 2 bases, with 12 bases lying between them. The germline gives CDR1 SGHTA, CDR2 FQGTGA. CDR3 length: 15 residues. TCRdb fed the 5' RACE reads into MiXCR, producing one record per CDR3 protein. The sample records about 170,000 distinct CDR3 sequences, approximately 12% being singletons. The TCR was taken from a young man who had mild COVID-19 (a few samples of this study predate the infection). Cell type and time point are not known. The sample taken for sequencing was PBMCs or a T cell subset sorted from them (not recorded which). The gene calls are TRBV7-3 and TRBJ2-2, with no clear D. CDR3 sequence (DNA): TGTGCCAGCAGCCCAATGGGCCGAAACACCGGGGAGCTGTTTTTT. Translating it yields CASSPMGRNTGELFF. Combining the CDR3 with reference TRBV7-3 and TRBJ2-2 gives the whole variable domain GAGVSQTPSNKVTEKGKYVELRCDPISGHTALYWYRQSLGQGPEFLIYFQGTGAADDSGLPNDRFFAVRPEGSVSTLKIQRTERGDSAVYLCASSPMGRNTGELFFGEGSRLTVL.